The TCR beta chain described here comes from a study of T cell responses to AZD1222 COVID-19 vaccine. Study-level points and caveats: The reported proportion of spike-specific TCRs targeting unmutated variant regions was nearly half.

Trimming cost V 3 bases and J 7 bases, with 12 bases left between them. CDR1 and CDR2 from the germline V gene are KGHSH and LQKENI. The CDR3 spans 14 residues. On this clone itself: Its specificity is unknown.

Sequencing used immunoSEQ multiplex PCR; TCRdb keeps in-frame clones, though not all of them. The sample records under 50,000 clones, 70% to 90% being singletons. The source material was peripheral blood, sampled 28 days after the second AZD1222 dose. This clonotype was sampled from an adult who received the AZD1222 COVID-19 vaccine. The chain joins TRBV18 to TRBJ2-2; maybe TRBD2 (6 bases). The CDR3 loop is CASSPWDSRGELFF. The CDR3 coding sequence is TGTGCCAGCTCACCGTGGGACTCTCGCGGGGAGCTGTTTTTT.